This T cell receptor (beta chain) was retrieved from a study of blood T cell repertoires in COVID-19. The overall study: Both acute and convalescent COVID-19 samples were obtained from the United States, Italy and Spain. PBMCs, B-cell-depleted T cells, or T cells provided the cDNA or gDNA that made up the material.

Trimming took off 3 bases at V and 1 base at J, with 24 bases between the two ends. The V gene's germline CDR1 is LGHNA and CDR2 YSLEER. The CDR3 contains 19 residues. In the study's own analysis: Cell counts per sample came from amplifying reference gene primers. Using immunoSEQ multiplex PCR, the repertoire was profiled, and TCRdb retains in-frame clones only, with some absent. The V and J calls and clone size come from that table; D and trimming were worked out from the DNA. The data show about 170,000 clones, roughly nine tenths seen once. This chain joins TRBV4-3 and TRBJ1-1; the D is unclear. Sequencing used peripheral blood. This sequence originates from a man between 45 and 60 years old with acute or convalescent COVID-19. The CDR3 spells CASSHLASFRGGQNTEAFF. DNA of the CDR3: TGCGCCAGCAGCCATCTCGCCTCCTTTCGTGGAGGGCAGAACACTGAAGCTTTCTTT.